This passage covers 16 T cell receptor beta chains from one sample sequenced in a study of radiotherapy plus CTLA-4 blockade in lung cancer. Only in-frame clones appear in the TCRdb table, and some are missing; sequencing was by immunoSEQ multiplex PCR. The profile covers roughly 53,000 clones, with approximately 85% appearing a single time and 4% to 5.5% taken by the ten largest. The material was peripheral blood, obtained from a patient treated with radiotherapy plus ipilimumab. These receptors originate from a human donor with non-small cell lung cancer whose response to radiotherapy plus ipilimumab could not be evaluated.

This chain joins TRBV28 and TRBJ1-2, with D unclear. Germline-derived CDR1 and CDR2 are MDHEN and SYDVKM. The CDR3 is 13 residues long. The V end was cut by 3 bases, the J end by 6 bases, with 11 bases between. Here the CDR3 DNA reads TGTGCCAGCAGTTTTTACGGTCAGGATGGCTACACCTTC. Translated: CASSFYGQDGYTF.

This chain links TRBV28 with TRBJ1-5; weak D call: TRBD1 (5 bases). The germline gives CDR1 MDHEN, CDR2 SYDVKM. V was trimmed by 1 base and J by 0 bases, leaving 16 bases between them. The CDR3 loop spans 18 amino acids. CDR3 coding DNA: TGTGCCAGCAGTTTATTTAGTTTGGGGCAGCATAGCAATCAGCCCCAGCATTTT. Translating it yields CASSLFSLGQHSNQPQHF.

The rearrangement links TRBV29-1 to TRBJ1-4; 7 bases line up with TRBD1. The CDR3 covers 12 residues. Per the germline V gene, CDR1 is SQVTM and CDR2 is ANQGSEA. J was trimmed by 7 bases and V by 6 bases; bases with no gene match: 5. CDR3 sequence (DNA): TGCAGCGTGGCAGGGGGTGGTGAAAAACTGTTTTTT. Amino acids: CSVAGGGEKLFF.

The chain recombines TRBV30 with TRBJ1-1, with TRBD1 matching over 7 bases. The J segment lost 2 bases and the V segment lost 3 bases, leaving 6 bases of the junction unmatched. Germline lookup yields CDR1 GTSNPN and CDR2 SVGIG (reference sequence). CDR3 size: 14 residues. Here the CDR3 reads CAWSDRQGNTEAFF. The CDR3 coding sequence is TGTGCCTGGAGCGACCGACAGGGTAACACTGAAGCTTTCTTT.

The CDR3 nucleotides read TGTGCCAGCCATCGGTGGGGCGGAGAGCTATATGGCTACACCTTC. It specifies CASHRWGGELYGYTF. The chain recombines TRBV28 with TRBJ1-2; possibly TRBD1 for D (5 bases). The CDR3 contains 15 residues. With 8 bases removed from V and 5 bases from J, the gap between germline ends came to 21 bases. CDR1 MDHEN and CDR2 SYDVKM come from the germline V gene.

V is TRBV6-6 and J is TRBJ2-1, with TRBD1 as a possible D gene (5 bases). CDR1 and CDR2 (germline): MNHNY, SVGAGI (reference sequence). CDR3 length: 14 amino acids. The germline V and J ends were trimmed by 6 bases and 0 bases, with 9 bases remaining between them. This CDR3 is CASSLQDSYNEQFF. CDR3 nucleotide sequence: TGTGCCAGCAGCTTACAGGACTCCTACAATGAGCAGTTCTTC.

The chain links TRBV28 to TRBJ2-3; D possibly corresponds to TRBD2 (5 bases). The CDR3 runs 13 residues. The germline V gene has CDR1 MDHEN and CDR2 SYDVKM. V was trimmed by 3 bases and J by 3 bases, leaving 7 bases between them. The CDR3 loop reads CASSLAGTDTQYF. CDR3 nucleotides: TGTGCCAGCAGTTTGGCGGGTACAGATACGCAGTATTTT.

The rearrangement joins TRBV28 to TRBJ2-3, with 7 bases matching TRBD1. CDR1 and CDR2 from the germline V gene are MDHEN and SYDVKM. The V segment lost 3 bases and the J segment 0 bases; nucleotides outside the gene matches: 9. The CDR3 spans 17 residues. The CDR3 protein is CASSFIQGLPSTDTQYF. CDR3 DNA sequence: TGTGCCAGCAGTTTCATACAGGGGTTGCCTAGCACAGATACGCAGTATTTT. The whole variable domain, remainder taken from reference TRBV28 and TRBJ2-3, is DVKVTQSSRYLVKRTGEKVFLECVQDMDHENMFWYRQDPGLGLRLIYFSYDVKMKEKGDIPEGYSVSREKKERFSLILESASTNQTSMYLCASSFIQGLPSTDTQYFGPGTRLTVL.

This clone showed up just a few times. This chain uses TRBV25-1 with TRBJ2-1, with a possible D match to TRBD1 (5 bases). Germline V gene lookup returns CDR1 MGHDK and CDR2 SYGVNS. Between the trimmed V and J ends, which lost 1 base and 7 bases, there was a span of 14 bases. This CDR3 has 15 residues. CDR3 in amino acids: CASSEWAGKKNEQFF. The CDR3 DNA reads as TGTGCCAGCAGTGAATGGGCAGGGAAAAAAAATGAGCAGTTCTTC.

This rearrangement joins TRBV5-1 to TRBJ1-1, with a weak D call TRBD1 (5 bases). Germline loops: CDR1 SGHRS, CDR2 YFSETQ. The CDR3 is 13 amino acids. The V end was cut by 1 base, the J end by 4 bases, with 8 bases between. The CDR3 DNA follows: TGCGCCAGCAGCTTGTACGGGGGCACTGAAGCTTTCTTT. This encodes CASSLYGGTEAFF.

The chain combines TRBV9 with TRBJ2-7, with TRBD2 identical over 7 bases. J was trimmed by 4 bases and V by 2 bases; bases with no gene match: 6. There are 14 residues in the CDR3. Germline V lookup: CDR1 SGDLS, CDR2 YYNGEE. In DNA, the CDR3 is TGTGCCAGCAGCGTGGGGAGGGTAGCGTACGAGCAGTACTTC. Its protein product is CASSVGRVAYEQYF.

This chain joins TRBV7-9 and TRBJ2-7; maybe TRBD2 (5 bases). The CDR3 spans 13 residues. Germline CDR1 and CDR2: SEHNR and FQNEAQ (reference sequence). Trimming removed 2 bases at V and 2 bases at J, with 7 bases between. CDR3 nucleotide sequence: TGTGCCAGCAGCTTACACGGGACCTACGAGCAGTACTTC. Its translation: CASSLHGTYEQYF.

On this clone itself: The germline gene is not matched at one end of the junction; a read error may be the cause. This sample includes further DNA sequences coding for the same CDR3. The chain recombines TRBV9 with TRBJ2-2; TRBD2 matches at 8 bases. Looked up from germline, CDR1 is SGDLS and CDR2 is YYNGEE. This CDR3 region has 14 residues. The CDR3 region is CASSVGTRTGELFF. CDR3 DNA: TGTGCCAGCAGCGTGGGGACTAGGACCGGGGAGTTGTTTTTT.

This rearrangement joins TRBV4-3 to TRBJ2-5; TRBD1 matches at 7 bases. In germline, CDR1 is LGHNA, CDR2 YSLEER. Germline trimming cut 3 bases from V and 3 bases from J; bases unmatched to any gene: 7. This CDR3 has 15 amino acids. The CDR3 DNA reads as TGCGCCAGCAGCCACAGTACAGGGGTAGAAGAGACCCAGTACTTC. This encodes CASSHSTGVEETQYF.

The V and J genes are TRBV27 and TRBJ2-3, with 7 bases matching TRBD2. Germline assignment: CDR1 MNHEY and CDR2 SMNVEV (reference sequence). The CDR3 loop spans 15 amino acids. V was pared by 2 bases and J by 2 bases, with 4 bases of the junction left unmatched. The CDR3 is CASSLGLADTDTQYF. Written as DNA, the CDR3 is TGTGCCAGCAGTTTAGGGCTAGCGGACACAGATACGCAGTATTTT.

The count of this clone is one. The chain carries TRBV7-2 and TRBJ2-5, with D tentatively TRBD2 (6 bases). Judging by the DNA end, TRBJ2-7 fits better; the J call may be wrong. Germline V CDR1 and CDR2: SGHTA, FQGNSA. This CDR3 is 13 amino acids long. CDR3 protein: CASSPGLGYEQYF. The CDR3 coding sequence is TGTGCCAGCAGCCCGGGACTCGGTTACGAGCAGTACTTC.